The rows below give T cell receptor beta chains drawn from one sample of a study of blood T cells in healthy people across ages. One entry per CDR3 protein, called by TCRdb with MiXCR from the 5' RACE reads. The sample gives around 1,500,000 distinct CDR3 sequences, roughly 40% of which show up once; roughly 7.9% is in the top ten. Sequenced material: blood. The receptors stem from a woman between 18 and 29 years old in good health. Each CDR3 is given with its conserved first and last residue. Each record gives: CDR3 protein, CDR3 DNA, V gene, clone size, J gene, D gene. A D gene is named only where the DNA matches it firmly. Only some rows state a clone size, as once, few, many or a class for expanded clones.

CDR3 protein: CAEPGTAMNEKLFF; CDR3 DNA: TGTGCCGAGCCGGGGACAGCGATGAATGAAAAACTGTTTTTT; V gene: TRBV7-4; clone size: NA; J gene: TRBJ1-4; D gene: TRBD1
CDR3 protein: CASRHRILGDYEQYF; CDR3 DNA: TGCGCCAGCAGGCACCGCATTCTAGGGGACTACGAGCAGTACTTC; V gene: TRBV4-1; clone size: NA; J gene: TRBJ2-7; D gene: NA
CDR3 protein: CASSEQMGGGASRETQYF; CDR3 DNA: TGTGCCAGCAGCGAACAGATGGGCGGGGGGGCTTCTCGAGAGACCCAGTACTTC; V gene: TRBV2; clone size: NA; J gene: TRBJ2-5; D gene: TRBD2
CDR3 protein: CASSPPQGLTGELFF; CDR3 DNA: TGTGCCAGCAGTCCCCCGCAGGGACTAACCGGGGAGCTGTTTTTT; V gene: TRBV12-3/TRBV12-4; clone size: few; J gene: TRBJ2-2; D gene: TRBD2
CDR3 protein: CSAKRTGLAGISTYEQYF; CDR3 DNA: TGCAGTGCCAAGAGAACAGGACTAGCGGGCATATCGACCTACGAGCAGTACTTC; V gene: TRBV20-1; clone size: NA; J gene: TRBJ2-7; D gene: TRBD2
CDR3 protein: CATSRTSREQFF; CDR3 DNA: TGTGCCACCAGCAGAACTAGTCGTGAGCAGTTCTTC; V gene: TRBV15; clone size: many; J gene: TRBJ2-1; D gene: NA
CDR3 protein: CSARSLGSGEETQYF; CDR3 DNA: TGCAGTGCTAGAAGTCTGGGTAGCGGGGAAGAGACCCAGTACTTC; V gene: TRBV20-1; clone size: NA; J gene: TRBJ2-5; D gene: TRBD2
CDR3 protein: CASSPRTGTSYNEQFF; CDR3 DNA: TGTGCCAGCTCACCGCGGACAGGGACGTCCTACAATGAGCAGTTCTTC; V gene: TRBV18; clone size: few; J gene: TRBJ2-1; D gene: TRBD1
CDR3 protein: CAITASSYNEQFF; CDR3 DNA: TGTGCCATCACCGCAAGCTCCTACAATGAGCAGTTCTTC; V gene: TRBV10-3; clone size: few; J gene: TRBJ2-1; D gene: NA
CDR3 protein: CVSSQEWGAYNEQFF; CDR3 DNA: TGTGTCAGCAGCCAAGAATGGGGCGCCTACAATGAGCAGTTCTTC; V gene: TRBV4-2; clone size: NA; J gene: TRBJ2-1; D gene: NA
CDR3 protein: CASSVDGGHQETQYF; CDR3 DNA: TGTGCCAGCAGCGTAGACGGGGGGCATCAAGAGACCCAGTACTTC; V gene: TRBV9; clone size: NA; J gene: TRBJ2-5; D gene: NA
CDR3 protein: CATEGTGYYNEQYF; CDR3 DNA: TGTGCCACCGAAGGGACAGGCTATTACAATGAGCAGTACTTC; V gene: TRBV28; clone size: NA; J gene: TRBJ2-7; D gene: TRBD1
CDR3 protein: CASSSIKWDRIKGEQYF; CDR3 DNA: TGTGCCAGCAGCTCTATTAAGTGGGACCGAATAAAAGGGGAGCAGTACTTC; V gene: TRBV11-2; clone size: NA; J gene: TRBJ2-4; D gene: NA
CDR3 protein: CASSLWAGLNEQYF; CDR3 DNA: TGTGCCAGCAGTTTATGGGCAGGTCTCAACGAGCAGTACTTC; V gene: TRBV27; clone size: few; J gene: TRBJ2-7; D gene: NA
CDR3 protein: CASRTGSNYGYTF; CDR3 DNA: TGTGCCAGCAGGACAGGGTCTAACTATGGCTACACCTTC; V gene: TRBV6-5; clone size: many; J gene: TRBJ1-2; D gene: TRBD1